The 17 T cell receptor beta chains in this list originate from one sample, sequenced in a study of spatial heterogeneity in lung cancer. Time point indicated: sample taken at primary tumor resection. Sequencing was performed on whole RNA extracted from tumor and nontumor lung tissue, or from frozen PBMC, and the material was left unsorted. In TCRdb, the 5' RACE reads were re-called with MiXCR into one record per CDR3 protein. The sample yields about 85,000 distinct CDR3 sequences, approximately 20% seen once. This material consisted of PBMCs, taken at surgery. These receptors all stem from a male donor with early-stage non-small cell lung cancer.

The chain employs TRBV5-6 and TRBJ2-1; the D is unclear. V lost 0 bases and J 4 bases, leaving 5 bases between the germline ends. This CDR3 is built from 13 residues. Germline lookup yields CDR1 SGHDT and CDR2 YYEEEE. CDR3 sequence (DNA): TGTGCCAGCAGCTTGGTTTCTTACAATGAGCAGTTCTTC. This gives the protein CASSLVSYNEQFF. Together with reference TRBV5-6 and TRBJ2-1, the CDR3 gives the full variable domain: DAGVTQSPTHLIKTRGQQVTLRCSPKSGHDTVSWYQQALGQGPQFIFQYYEEEERQRGNFPDRFSGHQFPNYSSELNVNALLLGDSALYLCASSLVSYNEQFFGPGTRLTVL.

A remark on this clonotype: One base away lies a much larger clone, so this may be a sequencing read error. The J gene is TRBJ2-6, the V gene TRBV11-1; D remains unclear. V lost 0 bases, J lost 2 bases, and 5 bases lay in between. Germline V gene sequence: CDR1 SGHAT, CDR2 FQDESV (reference sequence). The CDR3 is 15 amino acids. The DNA of the CDR3 is TGTGCCAGCAGCTTAGCAGGTGCTGGGGCCAACGTCCTGACTTTC. It is translated as CASSLAGAGANVLTF.

The chain's CDR3 is CASSRQGSDTEAFF. Here the CDR3 DNA reads TGTGCCAGCAGTCGACAGGGGAGTGACACTGAAGCTTTCTTT. The rearrangement uses TRBV7-2 and TRBJ1-1, with TRBD1 matching 8 bases. CDR3 size: 14 residues. Germline lookup yields CDR1 SGHTA and CDR2 FQGNSA. Unmatched junction bases numbered 6, after V lost 6 bases and J lost 3 bases.

The chain has TRBV28 and TRBJ1-4; D is ambiguous. The CDR3 spans 17 residues. Looked up from germline, CDR1 is MDHEN and CDR2 is SYDVKM. The V and J ends lost 3 bases and 3 bases respectively, with 17 bases between them. CDR3 protein: CASSFGRRLLANEKLFF. For the CDR3, the DNA is TGTGCCAGCAGTTTTGGGAGACGCCTGTTGGCTAATGAAAAACTGTTTTTT.

This chain uses TRBV12-3 or TRBV12-4 with TRBJ2-7, with TRBD2 as a possible D gene (5 bases). This CDR3 has 15 amino acids. The V end was cut by 10 bases, the J end by 0 bases, with 19 bases between. The CDR3 reads CATSNPGNSSYEQYF. CDR3 nucleotide sequence: TGTGCCACCTCAAACCCGGGGAACAGCTCCTACGAGCAGTACTTC.

The sample holds a few counts of this clonotype. The V and J genes are TRBV5-1 and TRBJ2-7; D may correspond to TRBD1 or TRBD2 (6 bases each). This CDR3 is 15 amino acids long. Germline V lookup: CDR1 SGHRS, CDR2 YFSETQ. The V end lost 0 bases, the J end lost 3 bases, and 13 bases lay between the germline ends. CDR3 residues: CASSLAGGHGYEQYF. The CDR3 DNA follows: TGCGCCAGCAGCTTGGCCGGGGGACACGGCTACGAGCAGTACTTC.

This clonotype was seen only a few times. This chain links TRBV4-1 with TRBJ2-5; D unclear. The length of the CDR3 is 14 residues. Trimming stripped 3 bases from V and 2 bases from J, with 10 bases between. CDR1 is MGHRA and CDR2 is YSYEKL in the germline V gene. The chain's CDR3 is CASSHRVEQETQYF. The CDR3 DNA sequence: TGCGCCAGCAGCCACAGAGTAGAACAAGAGACCCAGTACTTC.

The genes are TRBV6-2 or TRBV6-3 and TRBJ1-5; D is ambiguous. The CDR3 extends over 14 amino acids. The germline V and J ends were trimmed by 0 bases and 6 bases, with 9 bases remaining between them. CDR1 is MNHEY and CDR2 is SVGEGT in the germline V gene. CDR3 sequence: CASSYSTDGQPQHF. CDR3 in DNA: TGTGCCAGCAGTTACTCCACGGACGGTCAGCCCCAGCATTTT.

At least ten counts were recorded for this clonotype. The chain carries TRBV20-1 and TRBJ1-1; D ambiguous. V was trimmed by 2 bases and J by 2 bases, leaving 6 bases between them. Per the germline V gene, CDR1 is DFQATT and CDR2 is SNEGSKA (reference sequence). The CDR3 sequence is 12 residues long. The CDR3 sequence: CSARRANTEAFF. CDR3 DNA: TGCAGTGCTAGACGGGCTAACACTGAAGCTTTCTTT.

To note about this clonotype: One end of the junction varies from germline; a read error may be responsible. The chain couples TRBV5-1 to TRBJ1-2; TRBD1 matches 7 bases. In germline, CDR1 is SGHRS, CDR2 YFSETQ. The CDR3 length is 14 residues. CDR3 in DNA: TGCGCCAGCAGCTCGGGACAGCAACCCTATGCCTACACCTTC. It yields the protein CASSSGQQPYAYTF.

V and J are TRBV25-1 and TRBJ2-1; perhaps TRBD1 as D (5 bases). Germline CDR1 is MGHDK and CDR2 is SYGVNS. The V and J ends lost 0 bases and 10 bases respectively, with 7 bases between them. This CDR3 has 12 amino acids. CDR3 protein: CASSEYTGEQFF. The CDR3 bases are TGTGCCAGCAGTGAATATACAGGCGAGCAGTTCTTC.

This clonotype was seen more than once but under ten times. The chain combines TRBV10-3 with TRBJ2-3; a weak D match, TRBD2 (6 bases). The germline V gene encodes CDR1 ENHRY and CDR2 SYGVKD. The germline V and J ends were trimmed by 7 bases and 6 bases, with 20 bases remaining between them. The CDR3 consists of 15 residues. The CDR3 is CAITKSGDGGDTQYF. The CDR3 DNA reads TGTGCCATCACCAAAAGCGGAGACGGAGGGGATACGCAGTATTTT.

There are many counts of this clonotype. The rearrangement uses TRBV18 and TRBJ1-2; D is perhaps TRBD1 (6 bases). The V and J ends lost 5 bases and 5 bases respectively, with 18 bases between them. The CDR3 is 15 residues long. Germline CDR1 and CDR2: KGHSH and LQKENI. This CDR3 reads CASSTRDDRPYGYTF. DNA of the CDR3: TGTGCCAGCTCAACACGGGACGACAGGCCGTATGGCTACACCTTC.

V gene TRBV5-1 combines with J gene TRBJ2-7, with D uncertain. The CDR3 is 14 residues long. The ends were cut back, 2 bases at V and 0 bases at J, with 9 bases in the middle. The germline V gene has CDR1 SGHRS and CDR2 YFSETQ. In DNA, the CDR3 is TGCGCCAGCAGCTTTTCCCTGAGCTCCTACGAGCAGTACTTC. The encoded protein is CASSFSLSSYEQYF.

This clonotype has at least ten counts. The V gene is TRBV28, the J gene TRBJ2-2, with 8 bases fitting TRBD1. Germline V lookup: CDR1 MDHEN, CDR2 SYDVKM. V lost 6 bases and J lost 5; bases outside the gene matches: 5. CDR3 length: 14 residues. The CDR3 sequence is CASRPGQDTGELFF. CDR3 nucleotide sequence: TGTGCCAGCAGACCGGGACAGGATACCGGGGAGCTGTTTTTT.

This clonotype was counted only a few times. The rearrangement uses TRBV11-1 and TRBJ2-1; D might be TRBD1 (6 bases). CDR1 is SGHAT and CDR2 is FQDESV in the germline V gene (reference sequence). Trimming removed 4 bases from V and 0 bases from J, with 13 bases in between. This CDR3 is 16 amino acids long. The CDR3 reads CASSSLGGSSYNEQFF. CDR3 sequence (DNA): TGTGCCAGCAGCTCGCTTGGGGGCAGCTCCTACAATGAGCAGTTCTTC.

This clonotype has only a few counts. V usage is TRBV10-3 and J usage is TRBJ2-5; D not resolved. The CDR3 loop spans 14 amino acids. Trimming removed 0 bases from V and 0 bases from J, with 5 bases in between. The germline V gene encodes CDR1 ENHRY and CDR2 SYGVKD. The CDR3 here is CAISESGYQETQYF. Here the CDR3 DNA reads TGTGCCATCAGTGAGTCGGGATACCAAGAGACCCAGTACTTC.